This is a list of T cell receptor beta chains from one sample in a study of blood T cell repertoires in COVID-19. Here immunoSEQ multiplex PCR was the method, and the copy in TCRdb shows in-frame clones only, minus some. The sample includes 130,000 to 150,000 clones, around 90% seen only once; the top ten take 1.5% to 2%. Sequenced input: peripheral blood. The receptors shown here come from a man between 65 and 85 years old with acute or convalescent COVID-19. The CDR3 runs from the conserved cysteine through the conserved F or W. A D gene is named only where the DNA matches it firmly. Clone size, where shown, is once, few, many, or a class for clones that have expanded.

cdr3_nt,cdr3_aa,d_call,v_call,j_call,clone_size
TGTGCCAGCAGTGAATCACAGGGGAACGCGGAAGGTCTTGAAAAACTGTTTTTT,CASSESQGNAEGLEKLFF,TRBD1,TRBV6-1,TRBJ1-4,NA
TGTGCCAGCCTGCATGGGAGTGAGCAGTTCTTC,CASLHGSEQFF,NA,TRBV12-3/TRBV12-4,TRBJ2-1,NA
TGCGCCAGCAGCCTGGGACTAGCGGGAATCATTGGGGAGACCCAGTACTTC,CASSLGLAGIIGETQYF,TRBD2,TRBV5-1,TRBJ2-5,once
TGTGCCAGCTCCCTACTAGCGGGCTCATACAATGAGCAGTTCTTC,CASSLLAGSYNEQFF,TRBD2,TRBV6-4,TRBJ2-1,NA
TGCAGTGCTAGAGATCCAAGCGGGGAGAACTTC,CSARDPSGENF,TRBD2,TRBV20-1,TRBJ2-5,NA
TGCGCCAGCAGCTGGACAGGGGGAAAGGATCAGCCCCAGCATTTT,CASSWTGGKDQPQHF,TRBD1,TRBV5-1,TRBJ1-5,NA
TGTGCCAGCAGCGGGACGGGACAGTACCAAGAGACCCAGTACTTC,CASSGTGQYQETQYF,TRBD1,TRBV9,TRBJ2-5,NA
TGTGCCAGTAGTACCCGACAGGGGAAACCGAACACCGGGGAGCTGTTTTTT,CASSTRQGKPNTGELFF,TRBD1,TRBV19,TRBJ2-2,NA
TGTGCCAGTAGTATCGACAGATCTGGAACAGATACGCAGTATTTT,CASSIDRSGTDTQYF,NA,TRBV19,TRBJ2-3,NA
TGTGCCAGCAGTTTACAGACCCCATGGGCGAACATTCAGTACTTC,CASSLQTPWANIQYF,NA,TRBV28,TRBJ2-4,NA
TGTGCCAGCAGCTTAGGGGGGGGACAGGGTGGTAGTCAGCCCCAGCATTTT,CASSLGGGQGGSQPQHF,TRBD1,TRBV7-2,TRBJ1-5,NA
TGTGCCAGTAGCCAACGGGGGGACCCGAGCAATCAGCCCCAGCATTTT,CASSQRGDPSNQPQHF,NA,TRBV19,TRBJ1-5,NA
TGTGCCAGCAGCCCCGGGACTAGCGCCTACGAGCAGTACTTC,CASSPGTSAYEQYF,TRBD2,TRBV6-5,TRBJ2-7,NA
TGTGCCAGCAGTTACTCGAGTCACGGGCCCCTAGCTGGCTACACCTTC,CASSYSSHGPLAGYTF,NA,TRBV6-5,TRBJ1-2,NA
TGTGCCAGCAGCTTGCCACCCAGTTCCGGGGAGCTGTTTTTT,CASSLPPSSGELFF,NA,TRBV11-2,TRBJ2-2,NA
TGTGCCAGCAGTTCCCTTGGTAGCGGGAAAAGGCACGAGCAGTACTTC,CASSSLGSGKRHEQYF,TRBD2,TRBV27,TRBJ2-7,NA
TGTGCCAGCTCTCGCGACATCCAGGGAACAGATACGCAGTATTTT,CASSRDIQGTDTQYF,NA,TRBV18,TRBJ2-3,few
TGTGCCAGCAGCCCAGGGGGAGGACCCGGGGAAGAGACCCAGTACTTC,CASSPGGGPGEETQYF,NA,TRBV9,TRBJ2-5,NA
TGTGCCAGCAAACACTCTGGGGCCAACGTCCTGACTTTC,CASKHSGANVLTF,NA,TRBV6-4,TRBJ2-6,NA
TGTGCCAGCAGAAGGACTAGCGGGGGAACAATCTACAATGAGCAGTTCTTC,CASRRTSGGTIYNEQFF,TRBD2,TRBV2,TRBJ2-1,NA
TGTGCCAGCAGTACCCCCGGGGACAGGGATACCTACGAGCAGTACTTC,CASSTPGDRDTYEQYF,TRBD1,TRBV27,TRBJ2-7,NA
TGTGCCAGCAGTCTACAACAGGGGAATGAAGCTTTCTTT,CASSLQQGNEAFF,TRBD1,TRBV6-5,TRBJ1-1,NA
TGTGCCAGTACTTCAGGGGCCAGGAGTGGCTACACCTTC,CASTSGARSGYTF,NA,TRBV19,TRBJ1-2,NA
TGTGCCAGCAGCCAATTGCGAGGGTTCCACGAGCTGTTTTTT,CASSQLRGFHELFF,NA,TRBV7-2,TRBJ2-2,NA
TGTGCCAGCAGCCGGGACAGGGTGGGCACTGAAGCTTTCTTT,CASSRDRVGTEAFF,TRBD1,TRBV28,TRBJ1-1,NA
TGTGCCAGCAGCGTGGGACTAGCGGGCGCCTTCATGGAGCAGTACTTC,CASSVGLAGAFMEQYF,TRBD2,TRBV5-4,TRBJ2-7,NA
TGTGCCAGCAACCCTAGCGGGAGGGCCAGTCCCGAGCAGTACTTC,CASNPSGRASPEQYF,TRBD2,TRBV2,TRBJ2-7,NA
TGTGCCAGCAGCTTAGGAGTTTCGGGGGTTTCGGGAGGCTACACCTTC,CASSLGVSGVSGGYTF,NA,TRBV5-4,TRBJ1-2,NA
TGTGCCAGCAGCTTCGACAGTCAAGAGACCCAGTACTTC,CASSFDSQETQYF,NA,TRBV7-2,TRBJ2-5,NA
TGTGCCAGTCACAGCTCTGGGGCCAACGTCCTGACTTTC,CASHSSGANVLTF,NA,TRBV6-5,TRBJ2-6,NA
TGTGCCAGCAGCTCCAGGGACAGGTCCTACGAGCAGTACTTC,CASSSRDRSYEQYF,TRBD1,TRBV11-2,TRBJ2-7,NA
TGTGCCAGCAGCCCGGGACAGGGTACCGCCGGGGAGCTGTTTTTT,CASSPGQGTAGELFF,TRBD1,TRBV11-3,TRBJ2-2,NA
TGTGCCAGCAGCTTTGCGACGGGTGAGACCCAGTACTTC,CASSFATGETQYF,NA,TRBV7-2,TRBJ2-5,NA
TGTGCCAGCAGCTTACAGGGGAAGAATGGCTACACCTTC,CASSLQGKNGYTF,NA,TRBV11-2,TRBJ1-2,once
TGTGCCAGCAGCTTTCGGTTGGGGGCCTCAAATTCACCCCTCCACTTT,CASSFRLGASNSPLHF,NA,TRBV13,TRBJ1-6,NA
TGTGCCAGCAGCGTCCGAGCGGGAGTGTTCAATGAGCAGTTCTTC,CASSVRAGVFNEQFF,TRBD2,TRBV9,TRBJ2-1,NA
TGTGCCAGCAGTGAATCGGGGATCTATGGCTACACCTTC,CASSESGIYGYTF,NA,TRBV2,TRBJ1-2,NA
TGCGCCAGCAGCTTGTCACTAGCGGGGGATAACTACGAGCAGTACTTC,CASSLSLAGDNYEQYF,TRBD2,TRBV5-1,TRBJ2-7,NA
TGTGCCAGCAGCCAAGATACGGGACTAGCGTTACAAGAGACCCAGTACTTC,CASSQDTGLALQETQYF,TRBD2,TRBV3-1/TRBV3-2,TRBJ2-5,NA
TGCGCCAGCAGCTTGGTGGTTGGGGCTACTGGAAACACCATATATTTT,CASSLVVGATGNTIYF,NA,TRBV5-1,TRBJ1-3,NA
TGCGCCAGCAGCTTGGGTAGGTTCGGCAGGCAATCAAATGAAAAACTGTTTTTT,CASSLGRFGRQSNEKLFF,NA,TRBV5-1,TRBJ1-4,NA